Here is one T cell receptor beta chain with its context. What it binds is not known. This entry is derived from a study of early T cells in non-severe SARS-CoV-2 infection. Whole-study context: Unsorted whole blood bulk RNA was sequenced, with unpaired chains. Whole-study findings and limits: Using VDJdb, the matching emphasized anti-spike CD8 responses while missing private and CD4 specificities.

V lost 3 bases, J lost 10 bases, and 10 bases lay in between. Germline CDR1 and CDR2: SGHDN and FVKESK. This CDR3 contains 13 residues. Attachment of unique molecular identifiers was made to individual cDNA molecules. TCRdb recomputed calls from the 5' RACE reads with MiXCR, one row per CDR3 protein. Seen here are around 80,000 distinct CDR3 sequences, over 9% observed once, and the top ten hold 12%. This TCR was recovered from an adult who was a healthcare worker with PCR-confirmed SARS-CoV-2 infection or an uninfected control (not recorded which). The rearrangement uses TRBV14 and TRBJ1-6; D is undetermined. Sequencing used whole blood, obtained at baseline. The CDR3 coding sequence is TGTGCCAGCAGCCAGTTATGGCAATCACCCCTCCACTTT. Translated: CASSQLWQSPLHF. The entire variable domain, with the rest obtained from reference TRBV14 and TRBJ1-6, is as follows: EAGVTQFPSHSVIEKGQTVTLRCDPISGHDNLYWYRRVMGKEIKFLLHFVKESKQDESGMPNNRFLAERTGGTYSTLKVQPAELEDSGVYFCASSQLWQSPLHFGNGTRLTVT.